The TCR beta chain under discussion was sequenced for a study of cytomegalovirus exposure and HLA in healthy donors. In the PCR, 60 Vbeta and 13 Jbeta primers were used. Measured with immunoSEQ multiplex PCR; TCRdb has only the in-frame clones, and not every one. This table holds approximately 140,000 clones, about 79% found once. Per the germline V gene, CDR1 is SQVTM and CDR2 is ANQGSEA. Trimming removed 2 bases from V and 0 bases from J; junction bases left unmatched: 16. The CDR3 runs to 19 residues. As for this clone: Its antigen is unknown.

Study outcomes and limitations: Reports described diagnosis of cytomegalovirus status by the classifier as highly specific and sensitive. Per a prior analysis, the majority of TCR beta V segments were productive roughly 90% or roughly 30% of the time. Among the most significant clusters, several appeared linked to common viral pathogens in a later analysis. Some highly shared sequence variants likely arose as a pipeline artifact.

The sequenced material came from PBMCs. This chain joins TRBV29-1 and TRBJ2-3; TRBD2 matches at 8 bases. This sequence was found in a male donor in good health and CMV-seronegative. The CDR3 loop is CSVESPGLAGATSTDTQYF. CDR3 nucleotides: TGCAGCGTTGAAAGCCCGGGGCTAGCGGGTGCCACTAGCACAGATACGCAGTATTTT.